This T cell receptor (beta chain) was observed in a study of response to subunit inactivated influenza vaccine. CDR1 and CDR2 (germline): SGHTA, FQGNSA. This CDR3 spans 15 amino acids. With V trimmed by 8 bases and J by 2 bases, 5 bases remained unmatched. TCRdb reprocessed the RT-PCR reads with MiXCR, giving one entry per CDR3 protein. The table includes approximately 530,000 distinct CDR3 sequences, approximately 7.7% detected once. This clonotype was seen at least ten times. The gene calls are TRBV7-2 and TRBJ2-2; 10 nucleotides align to TRBD1. This TCR was recovered from a man aged 50-75 years who received an inactivated influenza vaccine. The sequenced sample was PBMCs from blood, obtained around 25 months after vaccination. CDR3 DNA sequence: TGTGCCAGCGTTAGGACAGGGGGTAACACCGGGGAGCTGTTTTTT. Its protein product is CASVRTGGNTGELFF.